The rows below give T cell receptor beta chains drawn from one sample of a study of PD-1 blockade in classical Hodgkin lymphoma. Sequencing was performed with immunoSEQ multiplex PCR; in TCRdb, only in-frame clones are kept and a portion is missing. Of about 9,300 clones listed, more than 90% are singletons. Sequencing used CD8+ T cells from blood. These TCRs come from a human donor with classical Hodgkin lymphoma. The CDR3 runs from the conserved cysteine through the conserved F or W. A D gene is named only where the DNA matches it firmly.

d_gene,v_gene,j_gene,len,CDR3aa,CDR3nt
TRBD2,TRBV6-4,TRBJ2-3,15,CASSDSAGGADTQYF,TGTGCCAGCAGTGACTCTGCGGGAGGGGCAGATACGCAGTATTTT
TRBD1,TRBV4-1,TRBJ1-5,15,CASSQTGDLNQPQHF,TGCGCCAGCAGTCAGACAGGGGACCTCAATCAGCCCCAGCATTTT
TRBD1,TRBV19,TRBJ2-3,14,CASSIGQGADTQYF,TGTGCCAGTAGTATTGGACAGGGGGCAGATACGCAGTATTTT
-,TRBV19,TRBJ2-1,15,CASREEDDSYNEQFF,TGTGCCAGTAGGGAGGAGGACGACTCCTACAATGAGCAGTTCTTC
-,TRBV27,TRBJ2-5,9,CASGPSQYF,TGTGCCAGCGGCCCTTCCCAGTACTTC
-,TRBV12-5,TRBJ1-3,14,CASGSDPPGNTIYF,TGTGCTAGTGGTTCCGATCCCCCGGGAAACACCATATATTTT
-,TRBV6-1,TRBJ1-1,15,CASSERVALNTEAFF,TGTGCCAGCAGTGAACGGGTCGCGTTGAACACTGAAGCTTTCTTT
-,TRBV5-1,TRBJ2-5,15,CASSLLPGHRETQYF,TGCGCCAGCAGCTTGCTCCCGGGACATAGGGAGACCCAGTACTTC
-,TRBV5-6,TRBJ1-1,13,CASSRRGVTEAFF,TGTGCCAGCAGCCGCCGGGGGGTAACTGAAGCTTTCTTT
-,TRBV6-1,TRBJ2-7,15,CASSEATHITYEQYF,TGTGCCAGCAGTGAAGCTACACATATAACCTACGAGCAGTACTTC
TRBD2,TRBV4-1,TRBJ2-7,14,CASSRGGASSEQYF,TGCGCCAGCAGCCGCGGGGGGGCGTCAAGCGAGCAGTACTTC
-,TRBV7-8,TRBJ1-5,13,CASSLDWGQPQHF,TGTGCCAGCAGCTTAGATTGGGGTCAGCCCCAGCATTTT
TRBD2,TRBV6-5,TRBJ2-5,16,CASSSPLVAGDETQYF,TGTGCCAGCAGTTCCCCCTTGGTGGCGGGAGACGAGACCCAGTACTTC